These 8 T cell receptor beta chains were all obtained from the same sample, sequenced in a study of blood T cell repertoires in COVID-19. TCRdb's copy holds only in-frame clones and misses some; the assay was immunoSEQ multiplex PCR. The sample holds roughly 82,000 clones; about 90% are singletons and the top ten take about 1%. The sample comprised peripheral blood. The receptors shown here come from a woman in her forties or fifties in a cohort sampled during active COVID-19.

The V and J genes are TRBV29-1 and TRBJ2-1; possible D gene TRBD1, 5 bases. The germline V gene encodes CDR1 SQVTM and CDR2 ANQGSEA. This CDR3 is built from 12 residues. Trimming removed 4 bases at V and 4 bases at J, with 8 bases between. Here the CDR3 DNA reads TGCAGCGTTGGGGGCTTTTACAATGAGCAGTTCTTC. It specifies CSVGGFYNEQFF.

This clone was detected a few times. The chain is built from TRBV30 and TRBJ1-1; 9 nucleotides match TRBD1. The CDR3 has 14 residues. V was pared by 1 base and J by 6 bases, with 6 bases of the junction left unmatched. The germline CDR1 and CDR2 sequences are GTSNPN and SVGIG (reference sequence). This CDR3 reads CAWSEQGQGAEAFF. DNA for the CDR3: TGTGCCTGGAGTGAGCAGGGACAGGGTGCTGAAGCTTTCTTT.

V and J are TRBV7-9 and TRBJ1-5; possible D gene TRBD1, 5 bases. Trimming removed 3 bases at V and 4 bases at J, with 10 bases between. Germline assignment: CDR1 SEHNR and CDR2 FQNEAQ (reference sequence). The CDR3 length is 14 residues. CDR3 residues: CASSFLGGNQPQHF. The CDR3 nucleotides are TGTGCCAGCAGCTTTTTGGGGGGGAATCAGCCCCAGCATTTT.

The chain joins TRBV5-1 to TRBJ1-1; 9 bases fit TRBD1. V lost 1 base, J lost 2 bases, and 12 bases stayed unmatched. The CDR3 runs 18 residues. Germline V gene data show CDR1 as SGHRS and CDR2 as YFSETQ. CDR3 amino acids: CASSLLPGTGPGNTEAFF. In DNA, the CDR3 is TGCGCCAGCAGCTTGCTGCCCGGGACAGGGCCGGGTAACACTGAAGCTTTCTTT.

V gene TRBV3-1 (or the pseudogene TRBV3-2) combines with J gene TRBJ2-5; 12 nucleotides agree with TRBD2. Germline V gene data show CDR1 as LGHDT and CDR2 as YNNKEL (reference sequence). V gave up 4 bases and J gave up 5 bases; unmatched junction bases: 5. This CDR3 has 15 residues. CDR3 bases: TGTGCCAGCAGCCGAAGGACTAGCGGGACCGAGACCCAGTACTTC. It encodes CASSRRTSGTETQYF.

J is TRBJ1-1 and V is TRBV7-3, with 7 bases matching TRBD1. With V trimmed by 6 bases and J by 3 bases, 7 bases remained unmatched. Germline values: CDR1 SGHTA, CDR2 FQGTGA. The CDR3 covers 14 residues. CDR3 in amino acids: CASRAGTAYTEAFF. Here the CDR3 DNA reads TGTGCCAGCAGAGCCGGGACAGCTTACACTGAAGCTTTCTTT.

The gene calls are TRBV19 and TRBJ1-1; 9 positions match TRBD1. This CDR3 spans 14 amino acids. The germline gives CDR1 LNHDA, CDR2 SQIVND (reference sequence). V lost 3 bases to trimming and J lost 7 bases; unmatched junction nucleotides: 6. As DNA, the CDR3 is TGTGCCAGTAGTATTCGACAGGGGGGGAGTGAAGCTTTCTTT. This gives the protein CASSIRQGGSEAFF.

The genes are TRBV9 and TRBJ2-7; a possible D gene is TRBD1 (5 bases). V lost 1 base and J 6 bases, leaving 14 bases between the germline ends. This CDR3 region has 14 residues. The germline V gene has CDR1 SGDLS and CDR2 YYNGEE. The CDR3 region is CASSVRWQGSEQYF. The CDR3 bases are TGTGCCAGCAGCGTAAGGTGGCAGGGCAGCGAGCAGTACTTC. Supplemented by reference TRBV9 and TRBJ2-7, the full variable domain reads DSGVTQTPKHLITATGQRVTLRCSPRSGDLSVYWYQQSLDQGLQFLIQYYNGEERAKGNILERFSAQQFPDLHSELNLSSLELGDSALYFCASSVRWQGSEQYFGPGTRLTVT.